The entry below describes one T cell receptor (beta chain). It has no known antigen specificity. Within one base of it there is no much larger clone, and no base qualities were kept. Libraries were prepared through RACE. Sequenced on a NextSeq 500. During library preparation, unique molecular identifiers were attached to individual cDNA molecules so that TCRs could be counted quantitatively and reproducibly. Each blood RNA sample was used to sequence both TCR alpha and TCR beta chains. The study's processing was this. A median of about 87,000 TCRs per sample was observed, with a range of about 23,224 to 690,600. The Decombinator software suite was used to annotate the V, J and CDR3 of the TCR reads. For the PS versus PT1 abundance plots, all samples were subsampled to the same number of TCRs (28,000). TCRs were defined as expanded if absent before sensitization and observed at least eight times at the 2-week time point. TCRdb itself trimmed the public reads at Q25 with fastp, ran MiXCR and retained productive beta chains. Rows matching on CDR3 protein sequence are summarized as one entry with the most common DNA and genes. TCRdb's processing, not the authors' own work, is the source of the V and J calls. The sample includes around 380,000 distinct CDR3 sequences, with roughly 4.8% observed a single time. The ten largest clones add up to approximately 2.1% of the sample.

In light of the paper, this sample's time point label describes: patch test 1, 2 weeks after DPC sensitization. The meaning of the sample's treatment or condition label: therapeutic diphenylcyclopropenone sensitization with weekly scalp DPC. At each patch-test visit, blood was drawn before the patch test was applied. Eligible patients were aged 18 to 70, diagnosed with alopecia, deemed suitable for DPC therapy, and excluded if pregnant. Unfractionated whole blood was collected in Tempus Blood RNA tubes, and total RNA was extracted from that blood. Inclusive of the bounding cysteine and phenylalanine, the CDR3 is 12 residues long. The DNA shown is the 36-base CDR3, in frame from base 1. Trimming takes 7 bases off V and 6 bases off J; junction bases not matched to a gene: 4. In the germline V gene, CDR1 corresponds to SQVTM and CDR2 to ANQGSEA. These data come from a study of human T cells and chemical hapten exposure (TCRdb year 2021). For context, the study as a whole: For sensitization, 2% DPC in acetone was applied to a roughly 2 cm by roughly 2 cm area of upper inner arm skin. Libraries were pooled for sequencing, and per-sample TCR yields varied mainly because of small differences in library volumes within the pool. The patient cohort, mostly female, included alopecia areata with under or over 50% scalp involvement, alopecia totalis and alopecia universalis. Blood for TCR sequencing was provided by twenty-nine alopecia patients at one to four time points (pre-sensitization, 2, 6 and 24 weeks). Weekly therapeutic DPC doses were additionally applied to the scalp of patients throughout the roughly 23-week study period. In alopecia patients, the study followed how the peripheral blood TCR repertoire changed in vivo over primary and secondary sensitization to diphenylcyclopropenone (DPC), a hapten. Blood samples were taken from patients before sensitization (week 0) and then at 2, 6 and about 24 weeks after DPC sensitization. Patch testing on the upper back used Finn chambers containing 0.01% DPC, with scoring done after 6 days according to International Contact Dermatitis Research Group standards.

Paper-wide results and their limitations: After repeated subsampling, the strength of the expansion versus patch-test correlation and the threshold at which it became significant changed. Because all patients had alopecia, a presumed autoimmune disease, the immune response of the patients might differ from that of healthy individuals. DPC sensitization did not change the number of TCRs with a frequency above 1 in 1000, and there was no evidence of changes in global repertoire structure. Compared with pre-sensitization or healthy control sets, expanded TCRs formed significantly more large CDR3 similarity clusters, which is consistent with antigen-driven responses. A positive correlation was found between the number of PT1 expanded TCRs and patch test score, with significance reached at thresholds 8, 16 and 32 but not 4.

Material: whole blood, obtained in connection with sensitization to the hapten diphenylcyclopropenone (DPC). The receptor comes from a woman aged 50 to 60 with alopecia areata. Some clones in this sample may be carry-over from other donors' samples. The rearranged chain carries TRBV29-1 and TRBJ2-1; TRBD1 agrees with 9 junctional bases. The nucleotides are TGCAGCGCATCGGACAGGGGCAATGAGCAGTTCTTC. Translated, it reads CSASDRGNEQFF.